The 3 T cell receptor beta chains listed next were all sequenced from one sample in a study of blood T cells in healthy people across ages (dated by TCRdb to about 2015). Library method: 5' RACE. Instrument used: Illumina HiSeq 2500. The second PCR ran for roughly 7 to 11 cycles and used a J-beta primer mix along with a sample-barcoded 5' primer. TCRdb cleaned the public reads at Q25 with fastp, built clones with MiXCR and kept in-frame beta chains. Rows are unified per CDR3 protein, each entry keeping the most common DNA and genes. The sample table holds 750,000 to 1,000,000 distinct CDR3 sequences, of which 25% to 35% were seen once. About a tenth of the sample goes to the ten largest clones. The sample was also linked to a second study, of T cells of mothers and their children.

The sequenced sample consisted of blood. Source of these receptors: a woman between 40 and 50 years old in good health.

The rearrangement uses TRBV20-1 and TRBJ1-1; the D is unclear. CDR3 length: 14 amino acids. Trimming stripped 4 bases from V and 2 bases from J, with 14 bases between. The V gene's germline CDR1 is DFQATT and CDR2 SNEGSKA (reference sequence). CDR3 DNA: TGCAGTGCTAAATCTTCAACAGCTAACACTGAAGCTTTCTTT. This encodes CSAKSSTANTEAFF.

This clonotype came up a few times. In DNA, the CDR3 is TGCGCCAGCAGCCAAGTCTGGGACGGTTATAATTCACCCCTCCACTTT. Its protein is CASSQVWDGYNSPLHF. J is TRBJ1-6 and V is TRBV4-1, with D tentatively TRBD1 (5 bases). Germline CDR1 reads MGHRA; CDR2 reads YSYEKL. The V end was cut by 1 base, the J end by 4 bases, with 11 bases between. The CDR3 contains 16 residues.

Remarks on this clonotype: The germline gene is not matched at one end of the junction; a read error may be the cause. J is TRBJ2-5 and V is TRBV28, with D unresolved. The germline gives CDR1 MDHEN, CDR2 SYDVKM. The CDR3 runs to 14 residues. This CDR3 is CTSSLRQTYNGQYF. For the CDR3, the DNA is TGTACCAGCAGTTTACGGCAGACTTACAATGGGCAGTACTTC. Filled out from reference TRBV28 and TRBJ2-5, the complete variable domain reads DVKVTQSSRYLVKRTGEKVFLECVQDMDHENMFWYRQDPGLGLRLIYFSYDVKMKEKGDIPEGYSVSREKKERFSLILESASTNQTSMYLCTSSLRQTYNGQYFGPGTRLLVL.